This T cell receptor beta chain was captured in a study of human T cells and chemical hapten exposure. The CDR3 contains 13 residues. Germline CDR1 KGHDR, CDR2 SFDVKD. After removal of 5 bases from V and 3 bases from J, the junction contained 2 bases not matched to a gene. This clonotype appeared many times. Its antigen remains unidentified. Study observations and caveats: Compared with pre-sensitization or healthy control sets, expanded TCRs clustered more.

Time point meaning: pre-sensitization, week 0. Indicated treatment: therapeutic diphenylcyclopropenone sensitization with weekly scalp DPC. Samples of blood were obtained prior to the application of each patch test. In the library, unique molecular identifiers were attached to individual cDNA molecules. One entry per CDR3 protein results from TCRdb running MiXCR on the RACE reads. The data show about 68,000 distinct CDR3 sequences, roughly 11% seen once. The sequence derives from a woman in her fifties or sixties with alopecia areata. Some clones in this sample may be carry-over from other donors' samples. V gene TRBV24-1 combines with J gene TRBJ1-2, with 7 positions matching TRBD1. Sequencing was performed on whole blood, taken in connection with sensitization to the hapten diphenylcyclopropenone (DPC). This CDR3 is CATSAGQYYGYTF. The CDR3 coding sequence is TGTGCCACCAGTGCGGGACAGTACTATGGCTACACCTTC.